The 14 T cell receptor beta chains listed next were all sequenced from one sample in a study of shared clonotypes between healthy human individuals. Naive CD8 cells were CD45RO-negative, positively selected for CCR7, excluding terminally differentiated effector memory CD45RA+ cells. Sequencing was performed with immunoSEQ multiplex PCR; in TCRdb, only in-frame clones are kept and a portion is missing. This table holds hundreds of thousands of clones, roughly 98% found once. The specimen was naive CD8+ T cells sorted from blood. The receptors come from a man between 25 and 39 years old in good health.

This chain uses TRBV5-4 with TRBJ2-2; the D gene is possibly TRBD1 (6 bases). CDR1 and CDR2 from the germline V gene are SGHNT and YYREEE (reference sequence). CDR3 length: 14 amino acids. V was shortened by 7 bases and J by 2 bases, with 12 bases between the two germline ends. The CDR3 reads CASQGQTNTGELFF. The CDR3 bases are TGTGCCAGCCAAGGACAGACTAACACCGGGGAGCTGTTTTTT. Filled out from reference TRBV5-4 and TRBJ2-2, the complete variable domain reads ETGVTQSPTHLIKTRGQQVTLRCSSQSGHNTVSWYQQALGQGPQFIFQYYREEENGRGNFPPRFSGLQFPNYSSELNVNALELDDSALYLCASQGQTNTGELFFGEGSRLTVL.

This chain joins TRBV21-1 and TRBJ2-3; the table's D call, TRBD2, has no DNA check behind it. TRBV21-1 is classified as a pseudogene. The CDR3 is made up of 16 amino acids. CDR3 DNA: TGTGCCAGCAGCATGGAAGCGGGAGTAAGGAGGCATACGCAGTATTTT. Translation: CASSMEAGVRRHTQYF.

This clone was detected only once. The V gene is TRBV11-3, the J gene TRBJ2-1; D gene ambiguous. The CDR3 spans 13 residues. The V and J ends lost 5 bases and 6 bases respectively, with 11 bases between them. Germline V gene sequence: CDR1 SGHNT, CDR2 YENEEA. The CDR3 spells CASSPKVGNEQFF. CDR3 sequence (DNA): TGTGCCAGCAGCCCGAAAGTAGGCAATGAGCAGTTCTTC.

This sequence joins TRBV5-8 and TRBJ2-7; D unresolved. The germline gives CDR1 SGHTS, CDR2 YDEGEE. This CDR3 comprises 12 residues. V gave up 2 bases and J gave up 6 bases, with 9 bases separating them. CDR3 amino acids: CASSFVDSEQYF. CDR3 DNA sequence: TGTGCCAGCAGCTTTGTAGACTCCGAGCAGTACTTC.

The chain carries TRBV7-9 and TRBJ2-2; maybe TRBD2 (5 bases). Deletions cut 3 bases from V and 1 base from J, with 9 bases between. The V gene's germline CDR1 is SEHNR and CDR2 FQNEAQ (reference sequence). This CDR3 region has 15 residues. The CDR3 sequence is CASSFGLQNTGELFF. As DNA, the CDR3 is TGTGCCAGCAGCTTTGGACTCCAGAACACCGGGGAGCTGTTTTTT. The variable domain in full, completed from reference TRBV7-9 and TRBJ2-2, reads DTGVSQNPRHKITKRGQNVTFRCDPISEHNRLYWYRQTLGQGPEFLTYFQNEAQLEKSRLLSDRFSAERPKGSFSTLEIQRTEQGDSAMYLCASSFGLQNTGELFFGEGSRLTVL.

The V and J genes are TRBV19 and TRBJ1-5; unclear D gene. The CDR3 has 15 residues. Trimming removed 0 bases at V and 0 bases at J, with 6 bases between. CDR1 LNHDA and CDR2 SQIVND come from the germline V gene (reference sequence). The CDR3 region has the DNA TGTGCCAGTAGTATAGACGCCTCTAGCAATCAGCCCCAGCATTTT. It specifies CASSIDASSNQPQHF.

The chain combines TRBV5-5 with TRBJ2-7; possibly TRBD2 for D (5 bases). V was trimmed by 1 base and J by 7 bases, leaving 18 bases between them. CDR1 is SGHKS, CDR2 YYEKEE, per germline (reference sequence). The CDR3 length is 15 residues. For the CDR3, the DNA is TGTGCCAGCAGCTTGTATTTGTACGCCGCGGGTGAGCAGTACTTC. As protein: CASSLYLYAAGEQYF. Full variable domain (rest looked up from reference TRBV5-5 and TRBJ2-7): DAGVTQSPTHLIKTRGQQVTLRCSPISGHKSVSWYQQVLGQGPQFIFQYYEKEERGRGNFPDRFSARQFPNYSSELNVNALLLGDSALYLCASSLYLYAAGEQYFGPGTRLTVT.

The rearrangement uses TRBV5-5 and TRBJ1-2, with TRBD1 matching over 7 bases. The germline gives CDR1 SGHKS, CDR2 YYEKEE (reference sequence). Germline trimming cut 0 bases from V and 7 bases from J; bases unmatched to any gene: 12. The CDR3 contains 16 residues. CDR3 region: CASSLEGAESIGGYTF. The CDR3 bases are TGTGCCAGCAGCTTGGAGGGGGCGGAATCTATCGGTGGCTACACCTTC. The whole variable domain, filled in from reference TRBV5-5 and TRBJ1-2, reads DAGVTQSPTHLIKTRGQQVTLRCSPISGHKSVSWYQQVLGQGPQFIFQYYEKEERGRGNFPDRFSARQFPNYSSELNVNALLLGDSALYLCASSLEGAESIGGYTFGSGTRLTVV.

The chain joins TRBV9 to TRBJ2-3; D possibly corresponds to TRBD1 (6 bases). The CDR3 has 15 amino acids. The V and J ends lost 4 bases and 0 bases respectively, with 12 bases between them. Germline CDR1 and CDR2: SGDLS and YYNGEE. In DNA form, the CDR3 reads TGTGCCAGCAGCCCCCGGACAGTAAGCACAGATACGCAGTATTTT. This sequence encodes CASSPRTVSTDTQYF.

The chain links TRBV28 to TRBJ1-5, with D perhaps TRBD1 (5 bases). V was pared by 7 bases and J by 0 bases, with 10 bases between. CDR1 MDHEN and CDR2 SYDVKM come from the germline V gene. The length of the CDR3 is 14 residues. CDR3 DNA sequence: TGTGCCAGCACCCAGGGCATTAGCAATCAGCCCCAGCATTTT. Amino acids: CASTQGISNQPQHF. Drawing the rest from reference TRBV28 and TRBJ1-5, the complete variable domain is DVKVTQSSRYLVKRTGEKVFLECVQDMDHENMFWYRQDPGLGLRLIYFSYDVKMKEKGDIPEGYSVSREKKERFSLILESASTNQTSMYLCASTQGISNQPQHFGDGTRLSIL.

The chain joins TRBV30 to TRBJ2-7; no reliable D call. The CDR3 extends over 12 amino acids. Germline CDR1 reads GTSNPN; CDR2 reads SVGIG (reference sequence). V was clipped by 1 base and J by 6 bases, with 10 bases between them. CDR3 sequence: CAWSGEGGEQYF. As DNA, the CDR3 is TGTGCCTGGAGTGGGGAAGGTGGCGAGCAGTACTTC.

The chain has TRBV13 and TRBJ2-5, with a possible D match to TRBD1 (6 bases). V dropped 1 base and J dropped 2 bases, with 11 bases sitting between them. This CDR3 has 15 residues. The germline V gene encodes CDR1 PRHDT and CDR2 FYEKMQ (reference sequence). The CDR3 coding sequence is TGTGCCAGCAGCTTAGCCCCAGGGGATCAAGAGACCCAGTACTTC. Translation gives CASSLAPGDQETQYF.

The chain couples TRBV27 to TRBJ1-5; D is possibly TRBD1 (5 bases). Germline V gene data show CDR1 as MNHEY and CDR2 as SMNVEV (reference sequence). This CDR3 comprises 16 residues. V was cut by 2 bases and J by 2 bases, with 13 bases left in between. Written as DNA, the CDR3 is TGTGCCAGCAGTTTAGGGGGGGGTTCAGGCAATCAGCCCCAGCATTTT. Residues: CASSLGGGSGNQPQHF.

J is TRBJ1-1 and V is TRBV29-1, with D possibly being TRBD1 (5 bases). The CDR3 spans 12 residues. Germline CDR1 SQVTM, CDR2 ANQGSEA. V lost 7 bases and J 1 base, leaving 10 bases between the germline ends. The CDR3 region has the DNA TGCAGCGGGAAAACAGGGAACACTGAAGCTTTCTTT. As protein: CSGKTGNTEAFF. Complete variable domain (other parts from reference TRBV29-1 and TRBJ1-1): SAVISQKPSRDICQRGTSLTIQCQVDSQVTMMFWYRQQPGQSLTLIATANQGSEATYESGFVIDKFPISRPNLTFSTLTVSNMSPEDSSIYLCSGKTGNTEAFFGQGTRLTVV.